A selection of T cell receptor beta chains follows, all from one sample in a study of cytomegalovirus exposure and HLA in healthy donors. TCRdb's table, derived via immunoSEQ multiplex PCR, lists solely in-frame clones and lacks some. The sample gives 110,000 to 150,000 clones, over 60% of which show up once; approximately 2% is in the top ten. Input material: PBMCs. These receptors all stem from a man aged 35 to 55 in good health and CMV-seronegative. Each CDR3 is given with its conserved first and last residue. The D gene is left open where the match is weak. Not all rows give a size; the values are once, few, many and, for expanded clones, a class.

.,.,TRBV18,TRBJ1-3,CASSPQNRAGNTIYF,TGTGCCAGCTCACCCCAAAACAGGGCTGGAAACACCATATATTTT
TRBD2,few,TRBV5-1,TRBJ2-7,CASSLGLAGANAYEQYF,TGCGCCAGCAGCTTGGGACTAGCGGGGGCCAATGCCTACGAGCAGTACTTC
.,.,TRBV7-2,TRBJ1-3,CASSLGFGVGNTIYF,TGTGCCAGCAGCTTAGGATTCGGGGTCGGAAACACCATATATTTT
.,.,TRBV29-1,TRBJ1-1,CSVATNGGAEAFF,TGCAGCGTTGCCACGAACGGAGGGGCTGAAGCTTTCTTT
.,.,TRBV5-4,TRBJ1-1,CASSRRTANTEAFF,TGTGCCAGCAGCAGGAGGACAGCGAACACTGAAGCTTTCTTT
.,few,TRBV19,TRBJ2-7,CASSIGTAPLYEQYF,TGTGCCAGTAGTATAGGGACAGCACCCCTCTACGAGCAGTACTTC
TRBD2,.,TRBV2,TRBJ2-7,CASSAGGPYEQYF,TGTGCCAGCAGTGCGGGGGGACCCTACGAGCAGTACTTC
.,once,TRBV19,TRBJ1-1,CASSIVRGAAFF,TGTGCCAGTAGTATTGTAAGGGGTGCAGCTTTCTTT
.,once,TRBV2,TRBJ2-2,CASSEAAGTGELFF,TGTGCCAGCAGTGAAGCGGCAGGGACCGGGGAGCTGTTTTTT
.,.,TRBV19,TRBJ2-3,CASSIRRAASTDTQYF,TGTGCCAGTAGTATTCGGAGGGCAGCTAGCACAGATACGCAGTATTTT
.,.,TRBV18,TRBJ1-1,CASSPLEGVTEAFF,TGTGCCAGCTCACCACTTGAGGGGGTAACTGAAGCTTTCTTT
.,.,TRBV5-1,TRBJ1-2,CASSSSPDSNYGYPF,TGCGCCAGCAGCTCCTCACCGGACTCAAACTATGGCTACCCCTTC
TRBD1,.,TRBV6-5,TRBJ1-1,CASSWGTGSDTEAFF,TGTGCCAGCAGTTGGGGGACAGGGAGTGACACTGAAGCTTTCTTT
.,.,TRBV10-1,TRBJ2-7,CASSEYAGPSSYEQYF,TGCGCCAGCAGTGAGTATGCAGGCCCTTCTTCTTACGAGCAGTACTTC
TRBD1,.,TRBV6-1,TRBJ2-7,CASSAGDRGRYEQYF,TGTGCCAGCAGTGCAGGGGACAGGGGGCGGTACGAGCAGTACTTC
.,once,TRBV30,TRBJ1-5,CAWSVNQGLNQPQHF,TGTGCCTGGAGTGTAAATCAGGGACTAAATCAGCCCCAGCATTTT
.,few,TRBV12-2,TRBJ1-5,CASHSRDRGNQPQHF,TGTGCAAGTCACTCCCGGGACAGGGGTAATCAGCCCCAGCATTTT
TRBD2,.,TRBV29-1,TRBJ2-7,CSVTTSGSYEQYF,TGCAGCGTGACCACTAGCGGCTCCTACGAGCAGTACTTC
.,few,TRBV15,TRBJ2-1,CATSRKTRGGDEQFF,TGTGCCACCAGCAGAAAGACTCGGGGTGGGGATGAGCAGTTCTTC
.,.,TRBV6-5,TRBJ2-7,CASSYDRGLEQYF,TGTGCCAGCAGTTACGACCGGGGTCTCGAGCAGTACTTC
.,.,TRBV6-5,TRBJ1-2,CASSRASHGYTF,TGTGCCAGCTCCAGGGCCTCGCATGGCTACACCTTC
TRBD1,.,TRBV28,TRBJ1-5,CASSPKSGTGNQPQHF,TGTGCCAGCAGTCCTAAAAGTGGGACAGGCAATCAGCCCCAGCATTTT
TRBD2,few,TRBV30,TRBJ2-7,CAWRRRLAGAEQYF,TGTGCCTGGAGGAGGAGGCTAGCGGGAGCCGAGCAGTACTTC
.,few,TRBV7-2,TRBJ1-1,CASSLTGRAFF,TGTGCCAGCAGTCTAACAGGACGAGCTTTCTTT
TRBD1,few,TRBV28,TRBJ2-7,CASSPSVPGQGYEQYF,TGTGCCAGCAGTCCCTCAGTACCGGGACAGGGCTACGAGCAGTACTTC
.,once,TRBV18,TRBJ1-5,CASSSGLDQPQHF,TGTGCCAGCTCATCAGGGCTGGATCAGCCCCAGCATTTT
TRBD1,.,TRBV6-5,TRBJ2-7,CASSYSGRQGGWYF,TGTGCCAGCAGTTACTCGGGCCGACAGGGCGGGTGGTACTTC
.,.,TRBV5-1,TRBJ2-7,CASSTARQYSYEQYF,TGCGCCAGCAGCACGGCCAGGCAGTACTCCTACGAGCAGTACTTC
TRBD2,.,TRBV7-2,TRBJ2-3,CASSLVSGATDTQYF,TGTGCCAGCAGCTTAGTTAGCGGGGCTACAGATACGCAGTATTTT
.,.,TRBV6-4,TRBJ1-1,CASSVAGDTEAFF,TGTGCCAGCAGTGTAGCAGGGGACACTGAAGCTTTCTTT
TRBD2,.,TRBV11-2,TRBJ2-7,CASSLGLAVYEQYF,TGTGCCAGCAGCTTAGGGCTAGCGGTGTACGAGCAGTACTTC
.,.,TRBV7-9,TRBJ2-5,CASSLGDSEETQYF,TGTGCCAGCAGCTTAGGAGACAGTGAAGAGACCCAGTACTTC
.,few,TRBV4-1,TRBJ2-3,CASSQDDWVRGDTQYF,TGCGCCAGCAGCCAAGATGATTGGGTTAGGGGGGATACGCAGTATTTT
.,few,TRBV5-1,TRBJ2-6,CASSFAGSGANVLTF,TGCGCCAGCAGCTTCGCGGGGTCTGGGGCCAACGTCCTGACTTTC
TRBD1,few,TRBV19,TRBJ1-1,CASSTTGGNTEAFF,TGTGCCAGTAGCACGACAGGGGGCAACACTGAAGCTTTCTTT
TRBD1,.,TRBV7-8,TRBJ1-2,CASSLVLQGGGYTF,TGTGCCAGCAGCTTAGTTTTACAGGGGGGCGGCTACACCTTC
TRBD1,.,TRBV12-5,TRBJ2-2,CASGLVLLPGTANTGELFF,TGTGCTAGTGGTTTGGTACTTTTACCCGGGACAGCGAACACCGGGGAGCTGTTTTTT
TRBD2,.,TRBV14,TRBJ2-3,CASRLAGAYTQYF,TGTGCCAGCAGACTAGCGGGGGCCTATACGCAGTATTTT
TRBD2,.,TRBV6-5,TRBJ2-5,CASSYSGLAVQETQYF,TGTGCCAGCAGTTACTCGGGACTAGCGGTCCAAGAGACCCAGTACTTC
.,.,TRBV7-6,TRBJ2-7,CASSLGTASYEQYF,TGTGCCAGCAGCTTAGGTACAGCCTCCTACGAGCAGTACTTC
TRBD2,.,TRBV9,TRBJ2-7,CASSIYSSGYEQYF,TGTGCCAGCAGCATATATTCTAGCGGCTACGAGCAGTACTTC
.,.,TRBV18,TRBJ2-7,CASSQDDYEQYF,TGTGCCAGCTCGCAGGATGACTACGAGCAGTACTTC
.,.,TRBV10-3,TRBJ2-2,CAISDGNRDTGELFF,TGTGCCATCAGTGATGGCAACAGGGACACCGGGGAGCTGTTTTTT
TRBD1,.,TRBV19,TRBJ2-7,CASSTSGQGVYEQYF,TGTGCCAGTAGTACCTCCGGACAGGGGGTTTACGAGCAGTACTTC
.,.,TRBV5-1,TRBJ2-1,CASSLRLGGDEQFF,TGCGCCAGCAGCTTGAGACTAGGGGGCGATGAGCAGTTCTTC
TRBD2,.,TRBV19,TRBJ2-7,CASSRTSGPGSYEQYF,TGTGCCAGTAGTAGGACTAGCGGGCCGGGCTCCTACGAGCAGTACTTC
.,.,TRBV9,TRBJ1-4,CASSVVGEGEKLFF,TGTGCCAGCAGCGTAGTAGGGGAGGGCGAAAAACTGTTTTTT
.,few,TRBV5-1,TRBJ2-1,CASSSYSYNEQFF,TGCGCCAGCAGCTCTTACTCCTACAATGAGCAGTTCTTC